This TCR beta chain comes out of a study of T cell responses to AZD1222 COVID-19 vaccine. V shed 0 bases and J shed 5 bases, with 14 bases lying between them. This CDR3 region has 15 residues. The germline V gene has CDR1 SGHRS and CDR2 YFSETQ. General study results and limits: Breadth and depth of Spike-specific TCRs rose after two AZD1222 doses.

Concerning this clone itself: Its target is not known.

The data were produced by immunoSEQ multiplex PCR, yet TCRdb's version contains in-frame clones alone and is incomplete. The sample lists more than 140,000 clones, approximately 88% occurring once. This specimen consisted of peripheral blood, obtained on day 0 of AZD1222 vaccination. The clonotype comes from an adult in good health. V gene TRBV5-1 combines with J gene TRBJ2-5; tentative D call: TRBD2 (5 bases). CDR3 amino acids: CASSLDGILGETQYF. The CDR3 region has the DNA TGCGCCAGCAGCTTGGACGGGATCTTAGGGGAGACCCAGTACTTC.